Sequencing of this T cell receptor beta chain was carried out in a study of technical replicates of blood from several donors. The CDR3 is 14 residues long. In germline, CDR1 is MGHDK, CDR2 SYGVNS. Deletions cut 2 bases from V and 7 bases from J, with 12 bases between. Measured with immunoSEQ multiplex PCR; TCRdb has only the in-frame clones, and not every one. The table shows just over 95,000 clones, with 95% occurring only once. The source material was T cells isolated from PBMCs. The sequence was obtained from a human donor in good health. This chain uses TRBV25-1 with TRBJ2-1, with D possibly matching TRBD2 (5 bases). CDR3 in amino acids: CASSEIERRNEQFF. The CDR3 nucleotides read TGTGCCAGCAGTGAAATAGAAAGGAGGAATGAGCAGTTCTTC. Full variable domain (rest looked up from reference TRBV25-1 and TRBJ2-1): EADIYQTPRYLVIGTGKKITLECSQTMGHDKMYWYQQDPGMELHLIHYSYGVNSTEKGDLSSESTVSRIRTEHFPLTLESARPSHTSQYLCASSEIERRNEQFFGPGTRLTVL.